Below are 19 T cell receptor beta chains sequenced from a single sample in a study of cytomegalovirus exposure and HLA in healthy donors. The PCR had 60 Vbeta and 13 Jbeta primers. Generated by immunoSEQ multiplex PCR, the TCRdb table keeps only in-frame clones and is missing some. This table has more than 95,000 clones, roughly 78% appearing once. Sequenced sample: PBMCs. These receptor sequences come from a man aged 25 to 40 in good health and CMV-seronegative.

V gene TRBV10-3 combines with J gene TRBJ1-5, with D possibly matching TRBD1 (6 bases). V shed 3 bases and J shed 4 bases, with 16 bases lying between them. The length of the CDR3 is 16 residues. From germline, CDR1 is ENHRY and CDR2 SYGVKD. CDR3 sequence reads: CAISEARLRGNQPQHF. CDR3 nucleotides: TGTGCCATCAGTGAAGCCAGGCTGAGGGGGAATCAGCCCCAGCATTTT.

This clone occurred once. The chain recombines TRBV29-1 with TRBJ1-2; TRBD1 is a possible D gene (5 bases). V was shortened by 2 bases and J by 3 bases, with 10 bases between the two germline ends. Germline V gene data show CDR1 as SQVTM and CDR2 as ANQGSEA. This CDR3 comprises 13 residues. The CDR3 reads CSVETFRDYGYTF. CDR3 nucleotide sequence: TGCAGCGTTGAAACGTTCAGGGACTATGGCTACACCTTC.

This clone was picked up one time. This chain links TRBV30 with TRBJ1-6, with D unresolved. V gave up 4 bases and J gave up 12 bases, with 10 bases separating them. The CDR3 runs to 11 residues. The germline V gene has CDR1 GTSNPN and CDR2 SVGIG (reference sequence). The CDR3 loop reads CAWTFGEPLHF. The CDR3 DNA sequence: TGTGCCTGGACCTTCGGGGAACCCCTCCACTTT.

The chain has TRBV5-4 and TRBJ1-6; 7 nucleotides match TRBD1. Losses at the gene ends were 5 bases for V and 8 bases for J; bases not matched to a gene: 13. The CDR3 totals 16 residues. Looked up from germline, CDR1 is SGHNT and CDR2 is YYREEE (reference sequence). The CDR3 loop is CASSNDRVGRDSPLHF. The CDR3 DNA follows: TGTGCCAGCAGTAATGACAGGGTGGGGCGGGATTCACCCCTCCACTTT.

This clone was found a few times. The rearrangement joins TRBV27 to TRBJ2-1, with 8 bases fitting TRBD2. The CDR3 spans 17 residues. V dropped 5 bases and J dropped 6; count of bases not matched to a gene: 15. Germline V gene lookup returns CDR1 MNHEY and CDR2 SMNVEV (reference sequence). The CDR3 bases are TGTGCCAGCAGTCCCGCCGGGACTAGGGTTGAGGTCAATGAGCAGTTCTTC. Encoded protein: CASSPAGTRVEVNEQFF.

The CDR3 region is CASSPPEVTRTEAFF. The DNA of the CDR3 is TGTGCCAGCAGCCCCCCGGAGGTCACGAGGACTGAAGCTTTCTTT. The chain joins TRBV4-2 to TRBJ1-1, with D uncertain. Per the germline V gene, CDR1 is LGHNA and CDR2 is YNFKEQ. Trimming took 4 bases from V and 5 from J, leaving 17 bases between them. This CDR3 region has 15 residues.

The rearrangement uses TRBV20-1 and TRBJ1-2, with D possibly being TRBD1 (6 bases). V lost 5 bases and J 4 bases, leaving 8 bases between the germline ends. The CDR3 runs to 11 residues. CDR1 is DFQATT, CDR2 SNEGSKA, per germline (reference sequence). The CDR3 DNA reads TGCAGTGCTTGGGACATCTATGGCTACACCTTC. This encodes CSAWDIYGYTF.

J is TRBJ2-1 and V is TRBV7-3; maybe TRBD1 (7 bases). The CDR3 has 11 amino acids. The germline V and J ends were trimmed by 4 bases and 12 bases, with 10 bases remaining between them. Germline V lookup: CDR1 SGHTA, CDR2 FQGTGA. CDR3 sequence (DNA): TGTGCCAGCAGCTCAGGGGGGCCGCAGTTCTTC. Its protein is CASSSGGPQFF.

The table lists this clone with a few counts. This sequence joins TRBV4-1 and TRBJ1-6, with D perhaps matching TRBD1 (5 bases). Trimming shortened V by 4 bases and J by 2 bases, and 15 bases separated the two germline ends. The CDR3 spans 17 residues. Germline V gives CDR1 MGHRA, CDR2 YSYEKL. The CDR3 DNA reads as TGCGCCAGCAGCCGCTTCGCGGGGGGGACCTATAATTCACCCCTCCACTTT. Translation gives CASSRFAGGTYNSPLHF.

The chain recombines TRBV6-1 with TRBJ1-5; TRBD1 matches at 7 bases. Per germline, CDR1 MNHNS and CDR2 SASEGT. With 7 bases clipped from V and 4 bases from J, the junction kept 7 bases outside the gene matches. This CDR3 contains 14 residues. Here the CDR3 DNA reads TGTGCCAGCACCCCCGCAGGGGGGAATCAGCCCCAGCATTTT. Its protein product is CASTPAGGNQPQHF.

The chain combines TRBV28 with TRBJ2-7; TRBD2 matches at 9 bases. The CDR3 totals 15 residues. Germline CDR1 reads MDHEN; CDR2 reads SYDVKM. The V and J ends lost 5 bases and 1 base, in that order; junction bases with no gene match: 6. In DNA form, the CDR3 reads TGTGCCAGCAGTCGGAGCGGGGGGACTTCCTACGAGCAGTACTTC. Its translation is CASSRSGGTSYEQYF.

This clone was seen only once. The chain has TRBV11-2 and TRBJ1-1, with TRBD1 matching over 7 bases. The V gene end was trimmed by 2 bases and the J gene end by 1 base; junction bases not matched to a gene: 1. The CDR3 contains 14 residues. Germline assignment: CDR1 SGHAT and CDR2 FQNNGV. The DNA for the CDR3 is TGTGCCAGCAGCTTACACAGGGGGAACACTGAAGCTTTCTTT. This translates into CASSLHRGNTEAFF.

This clone appeared once. The chain couples TRBV10-2 to TRBJ1-1, with D hard to call. V lost 8 bases to trimming and J lost 5 bases, with 9 bases between them. The length of the CDR3 is 11 residues. CDR1 is WSHSY and CDR2 is SAAADI in the germline V gene. The chain's CDR3 is CASALATEAFF. The CDR3 nucleotides read TGCGCCAGCGCCCTCGCGACTGAAGCTTTCTTT.

The chain has TRBV5-1 and TRBJ1-4; possibly TRBD1 for D (6 bases). There are 15 residues in the CDR3. V gave up 4 bases and J gave up 6 bases, with 16 bases separating them. CDR1 and CDR2 (germline): SGHRS, YFSETQ. In DNA, the CDR3 is TGCGCCAGCAGCATCGAAGGGGGAGAGGATGAAAAACTGTTTTTT. Protein: CASSIEGGEDEKLFF.

This rearrangement joins TRBV30 to TRBJ2-7, with 8 bases lining up with TRBD1. The CDR3 is made up of 14 amino acids. Per germline, CDR1 GTSNPN and CDR2 SVGIG (reference sequence). V gave up 2 bases and J gave up 3 bases; unmatched junction bases: 6. CDR3 loop: CAWSRFGTGYEQYF. The CDR3 nucleotides read TGTGCCTGGAGTCGATTCGGGACAGGCTACGAGCAGTACTTC.

V and J are TRBV10-3 and TRBJ2-3, with 8 nucleotides matching TRBD1. This CDR3 is 14 amino acids long. The germline gives CDR1 ENHRY, CDR2 SYGVKD. Germline trimming cut 10 bases from V and 4 bases from J; bases unmatched to any gene: 10. Written as DNA, the CDR3 is TGTGCCACCACTCGACAGGGGCCCGCAGATACGCAGTATTTT. It yields the protein CATTRQGPADTQYF.

The rearrangement links TRBV6-5 to TRBJ2-2; D remains ambiguous. The V end was cut by 2 bases, the J end by 3 bases, with 7 bases between. Germline V gives CDR1 MNHEY, CDR2 SVGAGI. The CDR3 sequence is 14 residues long. The CDR3 reads CASSYPDYTGELFF. The CDR3 region has the DNA TGTGCCAGCAGTTACCCAGACTACACCGGGGAGCTGTTTTTT.

The chain is built from TRBV4-2 and TRBJ2-5; D might be TRBD2 (6 bases). Trimming shortened V by 2 bases and J by 5 bases, and 24 bases separated the two germline ends. The germline CDR1 and CDR2 sequences are LGHNA and YNFKEQ. There are 18 residues in the CDR3. The CDR3 DNA sequence: TGTGCCAGCAGCCAAAATAGCGGAACTAGCACCATTTGGGAGACCCAGTACTTC. This sequence encodes CASSQNSGTSTIWETQYF.

This clone was counted a few times. This chain connects TRBV13 to TRBJ2-5; 10 bases match TRBD1. This CDR3 has 18 amino acids. V was clipped by 0 bases and J by 5 bases; unmatched bases: 12. Germline lookup yields CDR1 PRHDT and CDR2 FYEKMQ (reference sequence). The chain's CDR3 is CASSLGPPSTGGRETQYF. The DNA of the CDR3 is TGTGCCAGCAGCTTAGGACCTCCTTCGACAGGGGGCAGGGAGACCCAGTACTTC.